This T cell receptor (beta chain) was profiled in a study of blood T cell repertoires in COVID-19. The overall study: Sites across the United States, Italy and Spain contributed samples from acute and convalescent COVID-19. In each case, the material was cDNA or gDNA derived from T cells, B-cell-depleted T cells, or PBMCs.

Authors' data handling: Reference gene primer amplification gave estimated nucleated cell counts. Clones were read by immunoSEQ multiplex PCR, and TCRdb kept only the in-frame ones, dropping some. For V, J and clone size, that table is used; D and trimming come from the DNA. The sample yields nearly 95,000 clones, 90% seen once. The sequenced sample was peripheral blood. The receptor was isolated from a human donor with active COVID-19. The donor label of this sample is uncertain.

CDR3 in DNA: TGTGCCAGTAGTCCTCAAGCGCCGAACGGACTTAACTATGGCTACACCTTC. It translates to CASSPQAPNGLNYGYTF. The chain employs TRBV19 and TRBJ1-2; D is undetermined. CDR3 length: 17 residues. Trimming stripped 5 bases from V and 1 base from J, with 20 bases between. CDR1 and CDR2 from the germline V gene are LNHDA and SQIVND (reference sequence).